Listed here are 15 T cell receptor beta chains from one sample, sequenced in a study of blood T cell repertoires in COVID-19. Assay used: immunoSEQ multiplex PCR; TCRdb lists only in-frame clones, some missing. The profile covers approximately 270,000 clones, with 80% to 90% appearing a single time and 1.5% to 2% taken by the ten largest. The sample comprised PBMCs or T cells enriched from blood (not recorded which). The source is a woman aged 45-60 years who had recovered from COVID-19.

The chain joins TRBV30 to TRBJ1-5; D is possibly TRBD1 (6 bases). CDR3 length equals 14 residues. The germline V gene has CDR1 GTSNPN and CDR2 SVGIG (reference sequence). V shed 1 base and J shed 7 bases, with 14 bases lying between them. DNA for the CDR3: TGTGCCTGGAGTGGGGGGCGTGGAGGCCAGCCCCAGCATTTT. This sequence encodes CAWSGGRGGQPQHF.

This clone showed up just once. The chain employs TRBV28 and TRBJ2-4, with D unresolved. Germline CDR1 MDHEN, CDR2 SYDVKM. Trimming removed 3 bases at V and 6 bases at J, with 9 bases between. The CDR3 runs to 13 residues. For the CDR3, the DNA is TGTGCCAGCAGTTTCCAGAAGTTAAACATTCAGTACTTC. Its protein is CASSFQKLNIQYF.

V and J are TRBV11-2 and TRBJ2-5; 8 bases are shared with TRBD1. After removal of 5 bases from V and 6 bases from J, the junction contained 11 bases not matched to a gene. The germline V gene encodes CDR1 SGHAT and CDR2 FQNNGV. The CDR3 has 15 residues. This CDR3 is CASSMIDRGLQTQYF. The CDR3 nucleotides are TGTGCCAGCAGCATGATAGACAGGGGACTCCAGACCCAGTACTTC.

This chain joins TRBV15 and TRBJ2-7; 10 positions match TRBD2. With V trimmed by 10 bases and J by 3 bases, 9 bases remained unmatched. The CDR3 sequence is 14 residues long. Germline loops: CDR1 LNHNV, CDR2 YYDKDF (reference sequence). The CDR3 loop reads CAMTSSGSYYEQYF. CDR3 coding DNA: TGTGCCATGACCTCTAGCGGGAGCTACTACGAGCAGTACTTC.

This clone was found once. The chain carries TRBV19 and TRBJ1-5; perhaps TRBD1 as D (5 bases). V lost 0 bases and J lost 2, with 11 bases in between. This CDR3 comprises 16 residues. Germline CDR1 is LNHDA and CDR2 is SQIVND (reference sequence). In nucleotides, the CDR3 is TGTGCCAGTAGTATAGATCGGGGGTCGGGCAATCAGCCCCAGCATTTT. Residues: CASSIDRGSGNQPQHF.

This chain links TRBV2 with TRBJ2-7, with TRBD1 matching 7 bases. Germline V gene lookup returns CDR1 SNHLY and CDR2 FYNNEI. CDR3 length: 15 amino acids. V gave up 2 bases and J gave up 2 bases; unmatched junction bases: 6. CDR3 DNA: TGTGCCAGCAGTGAACAGGGACAGCAAACCTACGAGCAGTACTTC. This codes for CASSEQGQQTYEQYF.

This clone was recorded only once. The chain has TRBV28 and TRBJ1-1, with a weak D call TRBD1 (5 bases). Trimming removed 5 bases at V and 1 base at J, with 11 bases between. Per germline, CDR1 MDHEN and CDR2 SYDVKM. The CDR3 is made up of 14 amino acids. The CDR3 sequence: CASSRVTANTEAFF. The DNA of the CDR3 is TGTGCCAGCAGTCGAGTGACAGCGAACACTGAAGCTTTCTTT.

The chain couples TRBV3-1 (or the pseudogene TRBV3-2) to TRBJ2-3; D perhaps matches TRBD2 (6 bases). Germline values: CDR1 LGHDT, CDR2 YNNKEL (reference sequence). V lost 10 bases, J lost 6 bases, and 17 bases lay in between. This CDR3 spans 13 amino acids. The CDR3, as DNA: TGTGCCACCTCACATCTAGCGTCCGATACGCAGTATTTT. Its protein product is CATSHLASDTQYF.

V and J are TRBV28 and TRBJ2-7; D is perhaps TRBD1 (5 bases). V was pared by 5 bases and J by 3 bases, with 14 bases between. The V gene's germline CDR1 is MDHEN and CDR2 SYDVKM. There are 14 residues in the CDR3. CDR3 region: CASSPGISLYEQYF. The CDR3 bases are TGTGCCAGCAGTCCAGGGATTTCCCTCTACGAGCAGTACTTC.

The V and J genes are TRBV3-1 (or the pseudogene TRBV3-2) and TRBJ1-2; D remains unclear. Trimming took off 1 base at V and 4 bases at J, with 13 bases between the two ends. CDR1 is LGHDT and CDR2 is YNNKEL in the germline V gene (reference sequence). There are 15 residues in the CDR3. In DNA form, the CDR3 reads TGTGCCAGCAGCCAAGCTACGGGAATTGGCTATGGCTACACCTTC. Translated: CASSQATGIGYGYTF.

The chain recombines TRBV10-1 with TRBJ2-7, with TRBD1 matching over 8 bases. The V gene end was trimmed by 7 bases and the J gene end by 0 bases; junction bases not matched to a gene: 8. Germline V gene data show CDR1 as WNHNN and CDR2 as SYGVQD (reference sequence). This CDR3 has 15 amino acids. In nucleotides, the CDR3 is TGCGCCAGCAAATTTAGTGGACAGGGCTCCTACGAGCAGTACTTC. Protein: CASKFSGQGSYEQYF.

This chain uses TRBV29-1 with TRBJ1-1; tentatively, D is TRBD1 (6 bases). Germline assignment: CDR1 SQVTM and CDR2 ANQGSEA. V was cut by 3 bases and J by 9 bases, with 17 bases left in between. The CDR3 sequence is 13 residues long. CDR3 coding DNA: TGCAGCGTTGACCCGACAGGTCTAACTAAAGCTTTCTTT. Protein: CSVDPTGLTKAFF.

V gene TRBV28 combines with J gene TRBJ1-4; D may be TRBD1 (5 bases). The CDR3 length is 14 residues. In germline, CDR1 is MDHEN, CDR2 SYDVKM. The V and J ends lost 4 bases and 10 bases respectively, with 16 bases between them. The CDR3 here is CASSSIGQGGKLFF. CDR3 nucleotide sequence: TGTGCCAGCAGTTCTATAGGGCAGGGAGGAAAACTGTTTTTT.

This clone was found once. This chain's CDR3 is CASSPWGTVANTIYF. DNA of the CDR3: TGTGCCAGCAGCCCTTGGGGGACAGTGGCTAACACCATATATTTT. The chain employs TRBV5-8 and TRBJ1-3; 7 bases fit TRBD1. V trimming: 4 bases; J trimming: 7 bases; junction bases outside the gene matches: 11. The CDR3 runs to 15 residues. The germline gives CDR1 SGHTS, CDR2 YDEGEE.

V and J are TRBV28 and TRBJ1-2; D is unresolved. Trimming removed 3 bases from V and 4 bases from J, with 12 bases in between. The length of the CDR3 is 14 residues. Germline CDR1 MDHEN, CDR2 SYDVKM. The CDR3 protein is CASSFIEDPYGYTF. CDR3 nucleotide sequence: TGTGCCAGCAGTTTCATTGAGGATCCCTATGGCTACACCTTC.